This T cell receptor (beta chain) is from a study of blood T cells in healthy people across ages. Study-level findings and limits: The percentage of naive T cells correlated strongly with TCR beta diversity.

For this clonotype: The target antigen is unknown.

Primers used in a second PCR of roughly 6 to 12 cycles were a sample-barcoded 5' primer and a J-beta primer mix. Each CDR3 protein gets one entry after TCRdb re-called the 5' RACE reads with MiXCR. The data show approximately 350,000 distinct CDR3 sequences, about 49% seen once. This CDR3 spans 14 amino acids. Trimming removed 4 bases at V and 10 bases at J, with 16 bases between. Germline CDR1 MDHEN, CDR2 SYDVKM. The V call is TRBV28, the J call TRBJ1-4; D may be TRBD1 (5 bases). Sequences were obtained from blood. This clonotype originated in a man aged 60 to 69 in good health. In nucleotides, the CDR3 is TGTGCCAGCAGTTCGAGGGGCGGCTCTCTAAAACTGTTTTTT. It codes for CASSSRGGSLKLFF.